This T cell receptor (beta chain) was recorded in a study of tumor-infiltrating lymphocytes in primary liver carcinoma. On the study more broadly: Among the tumors, stages were T1-T3 N0M0 and sizes about 4 to 10 cm. General study points: Tumor region pairs outstripped tumor-adjacent and tumor-blood pairs in overlap. Only about 8-24% of top clones showed up in all five tumor regions.

The CDR3 consists of 16 residues. V lost 7 bases to trimming and J lost 4 bases; unmatched junction nucleotides: 14. Germline assignment: CDR1 SGHRS and CDR2 YFSETQ. Unsorted bulk tissue of roughly 20-31 mg yielded co-extracted RNA and DNA. Donors were untreated and chronically infected with HBV. At least ten counts were recorded for this clonotype. Its matching antigen is unknown. A constant-region primer served to make TCR beta cDNA from about 500 ng total RNA. What produced the TCR beta libraries was three nested multiplex PCR rounds using slightly modified ARM-PCR. A C-beta reverse primer and TRBV1-TRBV30 forward primers served in each of the first two PCR rounds, at 10 cycles apiece. One entry per CDR3 protein results from TCRdb running MiXCR on the multiplex PCR reads. The table has around 70,000 distinct CDR3 sequences, 60% to 80% seen once.

Specimen: liver tumor tissue from sampling region 4. Stated subset: tumor region T4, right-lateral pole. The source of this sequence is a man in his forties with primary liver carcinoma and hepatitis B virus infection. V and J are TRBV5-1 and TRBJ2-3; TRBD2 aligns across 8 bases. The CDR3 here is CASSPNSGTPADTQYF. The CDR3 nucleotides are TGCGCCAGCTCGCCAAATAGCGGGACCCCAGCAGATACGCAGTATTTT.